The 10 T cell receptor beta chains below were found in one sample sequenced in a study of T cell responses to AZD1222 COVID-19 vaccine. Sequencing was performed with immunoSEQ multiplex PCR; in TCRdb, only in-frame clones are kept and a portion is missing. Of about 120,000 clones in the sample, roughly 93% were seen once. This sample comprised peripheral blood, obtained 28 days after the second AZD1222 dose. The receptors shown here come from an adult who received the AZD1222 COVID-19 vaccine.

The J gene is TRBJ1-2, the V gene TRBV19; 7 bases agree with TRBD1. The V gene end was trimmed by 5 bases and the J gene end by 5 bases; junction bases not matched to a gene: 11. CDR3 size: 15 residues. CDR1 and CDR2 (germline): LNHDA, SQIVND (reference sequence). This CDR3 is CASSAIRDRPYGYTF. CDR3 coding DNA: TGTGCCAGTAGTGCGATCCGGGACAGACCTTATGGCTACACCTTC.

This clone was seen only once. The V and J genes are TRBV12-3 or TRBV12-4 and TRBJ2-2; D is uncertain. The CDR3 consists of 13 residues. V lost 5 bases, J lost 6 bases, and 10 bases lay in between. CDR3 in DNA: TGTGCCAGCAGTCCGGTTTGGGCCGGGGAGCTGTTTTTT. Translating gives CASSPVWAGELFF.

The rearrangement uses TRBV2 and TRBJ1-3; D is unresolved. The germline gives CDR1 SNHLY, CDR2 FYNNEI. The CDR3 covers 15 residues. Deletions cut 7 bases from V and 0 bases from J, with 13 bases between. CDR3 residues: CASTRALLSGNTIYF. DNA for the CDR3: TGTGCCAGCACGCGGGCGTTACTCTCTGGAAACACCATATATTTT.

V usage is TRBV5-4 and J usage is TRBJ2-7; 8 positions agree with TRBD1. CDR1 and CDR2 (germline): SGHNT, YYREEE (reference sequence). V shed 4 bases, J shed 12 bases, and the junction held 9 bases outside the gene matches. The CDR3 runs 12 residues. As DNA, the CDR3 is TGTGCCAGCAGCACCGGACAGGGCCTGGGGTACTTC. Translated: CASSTGQGLGYF.

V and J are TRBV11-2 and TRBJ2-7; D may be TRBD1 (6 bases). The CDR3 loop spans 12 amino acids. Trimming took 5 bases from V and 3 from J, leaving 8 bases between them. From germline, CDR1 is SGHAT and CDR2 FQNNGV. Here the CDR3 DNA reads TGTGCCAGCAGCCCACAGGGCTACGAGCAGTACTTC. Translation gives CASSPQGYEQYF.

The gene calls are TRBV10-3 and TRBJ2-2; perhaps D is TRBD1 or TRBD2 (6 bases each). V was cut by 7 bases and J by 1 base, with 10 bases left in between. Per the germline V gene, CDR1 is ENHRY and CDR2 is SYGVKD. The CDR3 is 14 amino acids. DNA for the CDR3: TGTGCCATCAACGAGGGGGGGAACACCGGGGAGCTGTTTTTT. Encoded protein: CAINEGGNTGELFF.

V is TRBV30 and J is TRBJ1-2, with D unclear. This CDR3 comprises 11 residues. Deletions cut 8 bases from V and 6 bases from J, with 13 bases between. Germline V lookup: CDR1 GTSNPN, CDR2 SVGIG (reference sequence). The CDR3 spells CAPDRVDGYTF. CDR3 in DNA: TGTGCCCCCGACCGAGTCGATGGCTACACCTTC. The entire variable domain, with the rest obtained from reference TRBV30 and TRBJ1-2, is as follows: SQTIHQWPATLVQPVGSPLSLECTVEGTSNPNLYWYRQAAGRGLQLLFYSVGIGQISSEVPQNLSASRPQDRQFILSSKKLLLSDSGFYLCAPDRVDGYTFGSGTRLTVV.

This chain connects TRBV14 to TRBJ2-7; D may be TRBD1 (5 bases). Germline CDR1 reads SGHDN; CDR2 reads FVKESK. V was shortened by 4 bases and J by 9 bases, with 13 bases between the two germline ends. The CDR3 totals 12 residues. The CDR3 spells CASSRTRRVQYF. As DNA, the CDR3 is TGTGCCAGCAGCCGGACAAGAAGGGTGCAGTACTTC.

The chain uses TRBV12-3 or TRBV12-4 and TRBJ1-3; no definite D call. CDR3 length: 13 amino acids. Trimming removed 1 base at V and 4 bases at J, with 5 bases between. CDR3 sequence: CASSLVRGNTIYF. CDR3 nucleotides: TGTGCCAGCAGTTTAGTGCGGGGAAACACCATATATTTT.

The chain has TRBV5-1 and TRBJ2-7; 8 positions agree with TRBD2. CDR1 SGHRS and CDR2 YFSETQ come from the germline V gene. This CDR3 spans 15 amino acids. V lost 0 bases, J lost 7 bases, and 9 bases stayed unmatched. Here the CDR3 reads CASSLEGSGMREQYF. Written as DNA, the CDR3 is TGCGCCAGCAGCTTGGAAGGTAGCGGGATGAGAGAGCAGTACTTC.